One and the same sample provided the 13 T cell receptor beta chains below, sequenced in a study of cytomegalovirus exposure and HLA in healthy donors. 13 Jbeta primers and 60 Vbeta primers were used for the PCR. Data came from immunoSEQ multiplex PCR; TCRdb stores just in-frame clones and leaves some out. The sample lists 85,000 to 100,000 clones; around 64% were seen once. The sequencing input was PBMCs. The receptors stem from a man between 60 and 75 years old in good health and CMV-seronegative.

V usage is TRBV7-3 and J usage is TRBJ1-2; D is unresolved. With 9 bases removed from V and 7 bases from J, the gap between germline ends came to 21 bases. Germline V gene data show CDR1 as SGHTA and CDR2 as FQGTGA. The CDR3 length is 14 residues. CDR3 in amino acids: CASGELRVGGGYTF. CDR3 nucleotide sequence: TGTGCCAGTGGGGAGTTGCGCGTGGGCGGTGGCTACACCTTC.

The rearrangement uses TRBV7-6 and TRBJ1-2; D unclear. Trimming took off 0 bases at V and 8 bases at J, with 10 bases between the two ends. Germline V lookup: CDR1 SGHVS, CDR2 FNYEAQ. This CDR3 spans 13 amino acids. The chain's CDR3 is CASSLAVAVGYTF. In DNA, the CDR3 is TGTGCCAGCAGCTTAGCGGTCGCGGTCGGCTACACCTTC.

The chain is built from TRBV7-6 and TRBJ1-6; TRBD1 matches 8 bases. J lost 6 bases, V lost 5 bases, and 6 bases had no gene match. CDR3 length equals 15 residues. Per germline, CDR1 SGHVS and CDR2 FNYEAQ. CDR3 nucleotide sequence: TGTGCCAGCAGCCCAGGACAGGGCAGTAATTCACCCCTCCACTTT. Translating it yields CASSPGQGSNSPLHF.

The chain employs TRBV10-1 and TRBJ1-2; D might be TRBD1 (5 bases). V lost 3 bases to trimming and J lost 4 bases, with 9 bases between them. The CDR3 is 13 amino acids. Germline loops: CDR1 WNHNN, CDR2 SYGVQD (reference sequence). CDR3 bases: TGCGCCAGCAGTGAAGGGACTGCCTATGGCTACACCTTC. Its translation is CASSEGTAYGYTF.

The rearrangement joins TRBV27 to TRBJ2-3, with D tentatively TRBD2 (5 bases). The CDR3 consists of 18 residues. Germline lookup yields CDR1 MNHEY and CDR2 SMNVEV (reference sequence). The ends were cut back, 5 bases at V and 2 bases at J, with 23 bases in the middle. CDR3 amino acids: CASSPRLRTQHVTDTQYF. The DNA of the CDR3 is TGTGCCAGCAGTCCCCGCCTTAGGACTCAGCATGTCACAGATACGCAGTATTTT.

The chain links TRBV6-5 to TRBJ1-1; possible D gene TRBD1, 6 bases. Trimming shortened V by 2 bases and J by 3 bases, and 10 bases separated the two germline ends. Germline V gene lookup returns CDR1 MNHEY and CDR2 SVGAGI. CDR3 length: 14 amino acids. The chain's CDR3 is CASSYTPGDTEAFF. The CDR3 coding sequence is TGTGCCAGCAGTTACACCCCAGGGGACACTGAAGCTTTCTTT.

This rearrangement joins TRBV6-5 to TRBJ1-6; D may be TRBD1 (6 bases). V was pared by 6 bases and J by 3 bases, with 12 bases between. Germline CDR1 is MNHEY and CDR2 is SVGAGI. CDR3 length equals 15 residues. CDR3 sequence: CASSPRGGYNSPLHF. Written as DNA, the CDR3 is TGTGCCAGCAGCCCCAGAGGGGGCTATAATTCACCCCTCCACTTT.

This chain joins TRBV19 and TRBJ1-2, with D perhaps TRBD1 (5 bases). The CDR3 sequence is 12 residues long. Germline lookup yields CDR1 LNHDA and CDR2 SQIVND (reference sequence). V gave up 5 bases and J gave up 10 bases, with 14 bases separating them. Here the CDR3 DNA reads TGTGCCAGTAGTGGGACTCAGGGAGACTACACCTTC. Amino acids: CASSGTQGDYTF.

The genes are TRBV11-2 and TRBJ2-3, with unresolved D. Per germline, CDR1 SGHAT and CDR2 FQNNGV. The CDR3 extends over 11 amino acids. V was pared by 5 bases and J by 7 bases, with 7 bases between. The CDR3 bases are TGTGCCAGCAGCCTCAGGAATACGCAGTATTTT. This codes for CASSLRNTQYF. The full variable domain, its missing parts supplied by reference TRBV11-2 and TRBJ2-3, is EAGVAQSPRYKIIEKRQSVAFWCNPISGHATLYWYQQILGQGPKLLIQFQNNGVVDDSQLPKDRFSAERLKGVDSTLKIQPAKLEDSAVYLCASSLRNTQYFGPGTRLTVL.

This clone came up a few times. One end of the junction fails to match germline, which may point to a read error. V is TRBV7-9 and J is TRBJ2-1, with a tentative D call TRBD2 (5 bases). The CDR3 is 14 amino acids. Germline CDR1 reads SEHNR; CDR2 reads FQNEAQ (reference sequence). The CDR3 DNA follows: TGTTCCAGCAGCCCCGGACTCCGCTACAATGAGCAGTTCTTC. This encodes CSSSPGLRYNEQFF.

This clone was seen more than once but under ten times. The chain has TRBV28 and TRBJ2-4; D is unclear. This CDR3 is 16 amino acids long. Germline V gene lookup returns CDR1 MDHEN and CDR2 SYDVKM. The V end lost 3 bases, the J end lost 0 bases, and 12 bases lay between the germline ends. The CDR3 bases are TGTGCCAGCAGTTTCTCCGCGTTCTTAGCCAAAAACATTCAGTACTTC. This translates into CASSFSAFLAKNIQYF.

This rearrangement joins TRBV5-1 to TRBJ2-6; TRBD2 matches at 8 bases. V was pared by 4 bases and J by 2 bases, with 11 bases of the junction left unmatched. The CDR3 has 18 residues. Looked up from germline, CDR1 is SGHRS and CDR2 is YFSETQ. The CDR3 is CASSPPPGGFPGANVLTF. Here the CDR3 DNA reads TGCGCCAGCAGCCCTCCTCCGGGGGGGTTCCCTGGGGCCAACGTCCTGACTTTC.

The CDR3 DNA reads TGTGCCAGCAGCTCCCCCCGGATAGCGGGAGGCTTAACCGGGGAGCTGTTTTTT. This codes for CASSSPRIAGGLTGELFF. The rearrangement joins TRBV7-9 to TRBJ2-2; TRBD2 aligns across 10 bases. Unmatched junction bases numbered 13, after V lost 4 bases and J lost 5 bases. The germline V gene encodes CDR1 SEHNR and CDR2 FQNEAQ (reference sequence). This CDR3 is built from 18 residues. The variable domain in full, with the rest retrieved from reference TRBV7-9 and TRBJ2-2, is DTGVSQNPRHKITKRGQNVTFRCDPISEHNRLYWYRQTLGQGPEFLTYFQNEAQLEKSRLLSDRFSAERPKGSFSTLEIQRTEQGDSAMYLCASSSPRIAGGLTGELFFGEGSRLTVL.